A selection of T cell receptor beta chains follows, all from one sample in a study of T cells in Graves' hyperthyroidism and ophthalmopathy. One entry per CDR3 protein results from TCRdb running MiXCR on the multiplex PCR reads. The sample carries more than 550,000 distinct CDR3 sequences, 17% recorded once. The sequenced sample was blood. The receptor source for this set is a man in his fifties or sixties with Graves' hyperthyroidism. Each CDR3 is given with its conserved first and last residue. Fields, in order: CDR3 protein, CDR3 DNA, V gene, clone size, D gene, J gene. The D gene is left open where the match is weak. Expanded clones get a size class; other rows say once, few or many, or leave the size out.

CASSFSLGGFYGYTF	TGTGCCAGCAGTTTCAGTTTGGGGGGTTTCTATGGCTACACCTTC	TRBV12-3/TRBV12-4	many	-	TRBJ1-2
CASSINHPRNERFF	TGTGCCAGTAGTATAAACCACCCGCGCAATGAGCGGTTCTTC	TRBV19	-	-	TRBJ2-1
CASSQGPGQGYSPLHF	TGTGCCAGCAGCCAAGGACCGGGACAGGGGTATTCACCCCTCCACTTT	TRBV3-1	few	TRBD1	TRBJ1-6
CASSAGAGTGYEQYF	TGTGCCAGCAGCGCGGGTGCCGGGACAGGGTACGAGCAGTACTTC	TRBV7-3	-	TRBD1	TRBJ2-7
CAWNLDTLGPGELFF	TGTGCCTGGAATTTGGACACGCTGGGGCCCGGGGAGCTGTTTTTT	TRBV30	many	-	TRBJ2-2
CSVPQLAGWVETQYF	TGCAGCGTTCCACAACTAGCGGGATGGGTAGAGACCCAGTACTTC	TRBV29-1	-	TRBD2	TRBJ2-5
CASSRQGSSYNEQFF	TGTGCCAGCAGTCGACAGGGGAGCTCCTACAATGAGCAGTTCTTC	TRBV28	many	TRBD1	TRBJ2-1
CASSQARSGRNYGYTF	TGCGCCAGCAGCCAAGCTCGGTCAGGGCGAAACTATGGCTACACCTTC	TRBV4-3	-	-	TRBJ1-2
CASRVGPNYGYTF	TGTGCCAGCAGGGTTGGCCCTAACTATGGCTACACCTTC	TRBV28	many	-	TRBJ1-2
CASSPREGMNTEAFF	TGTGCCAGCTCACCGAGGGAGGGTATGAACACTGAAGCTTTCTTT	TRBV18	many	-	TRBJ1-1
CASSESSQREGPGYEQYF	TGTGCCAGCAGTGAATCTTCCCAACGGGAGGGCCCCGGTTACGAGCAGTACTTC	TRBV25-1	many	TRBD2	TRBJ2-7
CASSFADGSYEQYF	TGTGCCAGCAGTTTCGCGGACGGCTCCTACGAGCAGTACTTC	TRBV28	many	-	TRBJ2-7
CASDDSVGQPQHF	TGTGCCAGCGATGACTCAGTTGGGCAGCCCCAGCATTTT	TRBV2	-	-	TRBJ1-5
CSAGGYEQYF	TGCAGTGCTGGAGGTTACGAGCAGTACTTC	TRBV20-1	few	-	TRBJ2-7